The rows below give T cell receptor beta chains drawn from one sample of a study of regulatory T cells in long-lasting Graves disease. One entry per CDR3 protein, called by TCRdb with MiXCR from the multiplex PCR reads. The sample contains around 420,000 distinct CDR3 sequences, 15% of which appear only once. The sequenced sample was peripheral blood mononuclear cells (PBMCs), obtained at new diagnosis, from a patient treated with antithyroid drugs. All receptors derive from a female donor with Graves disease. Each CDR3 is given with its conserved first and last residue.

V gene	CDR3 protein
TRBV12-3/TRBV12-4	CASSRGGLSNSPLHF
TRBV20-1	CSARNAAIQGSYGYTF
TRBV5-1	CASSSLRIQREGETQYF
TRBV2	CASSWDRGENTEAFF
TRBV27	CASSYRGSGSPLHF
TRBV7-3	CASSLQGQTQYF
TRBV6-5	CASSYDTDPGTGEGDTEAFF
TRBV11-3	CASSFYRTEAFF
TRBV20-1	CSPWGGSTYNEQFF
TRBV7-6	CASSLGSNTKAFF
TRBV24-1	CATSDSSLPDTQYF
TRBV7-3	CASSFGTGTGGTEAFF
TRBV7-9	CASSLIGGQETQYF
TRBV20-1	CSARDLSSPDDNEQFF
TRBV5-1	CASSTTIDSTEAFF
TRBV9	CASSVGLASGELFF
TRBV6-1	CASSGQGWETQYF
TRBV12-3/TRBV12-4	CASSFGGLGRLTEAFF
TRBV24-1	CATSTQDPIYEQYF
TRBV7-2	CASSLKGLGYGYTF
TRBV30	CAWTSGDIRGYTF
TRBV7-2	CASSLAGMGNTEAFF
TRBV18	CASSPLDRAKETQYF
TRBV5-5	CASSFTGVEAEAFF
TRBV10-3	CAGGGGNEQFF
TRBV20-1	CSAWDSSPGNIQYF
TRBV30	CAWTLVGDEAFF
TRBV20-1	CSALEWVGWGHTEAFF
TRBV27	CASSPGWGANTEAFF
TRBV2	CASSEDSSSTDTQYF
TRBV4-1	CASSQERFSEAFF
TRBV28	CASIGGPVQPQHF
TRBV7-9	CASGLAGHNTGELFF
TRBV6-1	CASRRSPGLARETQYF
TRBV7-2	CASSLDSGTPSYEQYF
TRBV20-1	CSARWGSGSLSTSEQFF
TRBV6-5	CASSYSRGRQAEALF
TRBV18	CASSPRDSNTGELFF
TRBV6-5	CASSLAIEGPNNSPLHF
TRBV20-1	CSADRQGYGYTF
TRBV10-2	CASKVTGNTEAFF
TRBV10-3	CAITPAQEDLSGNTIYF
TRBV7-2	CASSLAAAYEQYF
TRBV5-1	CASTSDKISYEQYF